The 25 T cell receptor beta chains below were found in one sample sequenced in a study of CD8+CD57+ T cells in acquired aplastic anemia. All sequencing subjects had displayed CD8+CD57+ cell expansion on flow cytometry. TCR beta VDJ and CDR3 were profiled, and genomic DNA was the template. One entry per CDR3 protein, called by TCRdb with MiXCR from the reads. The data contain roughly 220,000 distinct CDR3 sequences, about 62% of them singletons. What was sequenced was sorted CD4+, CD8+, or CD8+CD57+ T cells (not recorded which) from PBMCs. These receptors originate from a human donor with aplastic anemia.

The chain employs TRBV7-9 and TRBJ1-1; possibly TRBD1 for D (5 bases). Between the trimmed V and J ends, which lost 3 bases and 1 base, there was a span of 9 bases. The germline V gene encodes CDR1 SEHNR and CDR2 FQNEAQ (reference sequence). The CDR3 is 14 amino acids. Here the CDR3 reads CASSFGTANTEAFF. The CDR3 DNA reads TGTGCCAGCAGCTTCGGGACGGCGAACACTGAAGCTTTCTTT.

This chain links TRBV12-3 or TRBV12-4 with TRBJ2-7; D possibly matches TRBD1 or TRBD2 (5 bases each). The CDR3 length is 16 residues. The V end was cut by 6 bases, the J end by 3 bases, with 21 bases between. The CDR3 spells CASRPSWGTGNYEQYF. CDR3 bases: TGTGCCAGCAGACCCAGTTGGGGGACCGGTAACTACGAGCAGTACTTC.

Concerning this clonotype: This may arise from a read error, as a much more abundant clone is one base away. The chain employs TRBV5-6 and TRBJ2-3; 9 bases are shared with TRBD1. TRBJ1-5 matches the DNA end more closely, so the J call is doubtful. CDR1 and CDR2 (germline): SGHDT, YYEEEE. This CDR3 contains 15 residues. CDR3 in DNA: TGTGCCAGCAGCCCCGGGACAGGGCAATCAGATACGCAGCATTTT. It specifies CASSPGTGQSDTQHF.

The chain uses TRBV7-2 and TRBJ2-2, with unresolved D. The germline V gene encodes CDR1 SGHTA and CDR2 FQGNSA. Trimming left V 6 bases short and J 4 bases short, with 9 bases between. The CDR3 loop spans 13 amino acids. As DNA, the CDR3 is TGTGCCAGCAGTTTCACGGGCACCGGGGAGCTGTTTTTT. As protein: CASSFTGTGELFF.

The chain recombines TRBV7-9 with TRBJ1-3; the match to TRBD1 covers 8 bases. CDR3 length: 14 amino acids. In germline, CDR1 is SEHNR, CDR2 FQNEAQ (reference sequence). The ends lost 5 bases at V and 3 bases at J; junction bases unmatched: 3. The CDR3 DNA reads as TGTGCCAGCAGCACTACAGGGGGTGGAAACACCATATATTTT. It yields the protein CASSTTGGGNTIYF.

This chain joins TRBV24-1 and TRBJ2-1; 7 bases match TRBD2. J gave up 2 bases and V 3 bases, and 3 bases lay outside the gene matches. This CDR3 is built from 15 residues. Germline CDR1 and CDR2: KGHDR and SFDVKD. The CDR3 DNA is TGTGCCACCAGTGATGAGGGAGGGGCCTACAATGAGCAGTTCTTC. Protein sequence: CATSDEGGAYNEQFF.

This clonotype was detected many times. The V and J genes are TRBV11-3 and TRBJ2-7; 8 positions match TRBD1. The CDR3 covers 13 residues. Germline lookup yields CDR1 SGHNT and CDR2 YENEEA. Trimming at V came to 1 base and at J to 6 bases, leaving 2 bases not matched to a gene. The CDR3 region is CASSLGTGSEQYF. The CDR3, as DNA: TGTGCCAGCAGCTTAGGGACAGGGTCCGAGCAGTACTTC.

There are a few counts of this clonotype. The chain is built from TRBV7-9 and TRBJ2-7, with TRBD2 identical over 9 bases. The CDR3 contains 17 residues. Germline lookup yields CDR1 SEHNR and CDR2 FQNEAQ (reference sequence). Trimming at V came to 0 bases and at J to 2 bases, leaving 8 bases not matched to a gene. This CDR3 is CASSLASGGREPYEQYF. The DNA of the CDR3 is TGTGCCAGCAGCTTAGCCTCGGGCGGGAGGGAACCCTACGAGCAGTACTTC.

The CDR3 is CATSPATPEGSYEQYF. In DNA, the CDR3 is TGTGCCACCAGCCCGGCGACCCCGGAGGGTTCCTACGAGCAGTACTTC. This chain uses TRBV15 with TRBJ2-7; D perhaps matches TRBD2 (6 bases). The CDR3 sequence is 16 residues long. V lost 5 bases and J 1 base, leaving 18 bases between the germline ends. Germline CDR1 LNHNV, CDR2 YYDKDF (reference sequence).

A word on this clonotype: A read error may explain this, as a much larger clone is one base away. The V gene is TRBV6-6, the J gene TRBJ1-1, with D possibly being TRBD1 (6 bases). Trimming pared 2 bases from V and 3 bases from J, leaving 13 bases between. CDR1 is MNHNY, CDR2 SVGAGI, per germline (reference sequence). The CDR3 is made up of 15 amino acids. The CDR3 loop reads CASSYTSGGHTEAFF. In DNA, the CDR3 is TGTGCCAGCAGTTACACTTCCGGGGGCCACACTGAAGCTTTCTTT.

Concerning this clonotype: Relative to the germline gene, one junction end is altered; a read error may explain this. The chain links TRBV7-9 to TRBJ2-3; 9 nucleotides align to TRBD2. This CDR3 has 15 residues. Per the germline V gene, CDR1 is SEHNR and CDR2 is FQNEAQ (reference sequence). This CDR3 reads CASSVAGVSTDTQYF. The CDR3 DNA reads TGTGCCAGCAGCGTAGCGGGGGTAAGCACAGATACGCAGTATTTT. Complete variable domain (other parts from reference TRBV7-9 and TRBJ2-3): DTGVSQNPRHKITKRGQNVTFRCDPISEHNRLYWYRQTLGQGPEFLTYFQNEAQLEKSRLLSDRFSAERPKGSFSTLEIQRTEQGDSAMYLCASSVAGVSTDTQYFGPGTRLTVL.

Comments on this clonotype: A junction boundary mismatches the germline segment, possibly from a read error. The V call is TRBV7-9, the J call TRBJ1-1; D is uncertain. The CDR3 runs to 15 residues. CDR1 SEHNR and CDR2 FQNEAQ come from the germline V gene (reference sequence). The CDR3 bases are TGCGCCAGCAGCCCGTCTGCGGGGAGGAGGACTGAAGCTTTCTTT. This codes for CASSPSAGRRTEAFF.

This clonotype was detected once. This chain's CDR3 is CASSLTGGLGALHF. The CDR3 DNA is TGTGCCAGCAGTTTGACAGGGGGTTTAGGGGCCCTCCACTTT. V and J are TRBV6-5 and TRBJ1-6, with 9 bases that match TRBD1. Losses at the gene ends were 4 bases for V and 14 bases for J; bases not matched to a gene: 9. CDR3 length: 14 residues. From germline, CDR1 is MNHEY and CDR2 SVGAGI.

The CDR3 DNA follows: TGTGCCAGCAGTGAAAGGGCGGGGGGCCACTACAATGAGCAGTTCTTC. This gives the protein CASSERAGGHYNEQFF. V gene TRBV6-1 combines with J gene TRBJ2-1; 8 positions agree with TRBD2. CDR3 length: 16 amino acids. Germline values: CDR1 MNHNS, CDR2 SASEGT. The J segment lost 3 bases and the V segment lost 2 bases, leaving 6 bases of the junction unmatched.

The CDR3 here is CASSIEGAAYEQYF. Here the CDR3 DNA reads TGTGCCAGTAGTATAGAAGGGGCGGCCTACGAGCAGTACTTC. This chain joins TRBV19 and TRBJ2-7; perhaps TRBD1 as D (5 bases). Germline CDR1 and CDR2: LNHDA and SQIVND (reference sequence). Deletions cut 0 bases from V and 2 bases from J, with 8 bases between. The CDR3 loop spans 14 amino acids.

The chain joins TRBV20-1 to TRBJ2-3; D possibly corresponds to TRBD2 (5 bases). Trimming took off 4 bases at V and 6 bases at J, with 20 bases between the two ends. The length of the CDR3 is 15 residues. Germline CDR1 reads DFQATT; CDR2 reads SNEGSKA (reference sequence). The DNA for the CDR3 is TGCAGTGCTATCTTCTCCGGGGAAGCTTACGATACGCAGTATTTT. It translates to CSAIFSGEAYDTQYF.

This clonotype showed up just once. The CDR3 region has the DNA TGCGCCAGCAGCTTCCAGGGACCGAACACTGAAGCTTTCTTT. This encodes CASSFQGPNTEAFF. The chain couples TRBV5-1 to TRBJ1-1, with D possibly TRBD1 on 5 matching bases. In germline, CDR1 is SGHRS, CDR2 YFSETQ. Between the trimmed V and J ends, which lost 2 bases and 1 base, there was a span of 9 bases. The CDR3 spans 14 residues.

The chain links TRBV6-1 to TRBJ1-6; TRBD1 agrees at 7 bases. The germline CDR1 and CDR2 sequences are MNHNS and SASEGT. V dropped 6 bases and J dropped 9; count of bases not matched to a gene: 5. CDR3 length: 13 residues. CDR3 in DNA: TGTGCCAGCAGCACAGGGGAGGGTTCACCCCTCCACTTT. This sequence encodes CASSTGEGSPLHF.

Worth noting for this clonotype: A single base separates this from a much larger clone, so it may be a read error. The chain employs TRBV12-5 and TRBJ2-1, with D maybe TRBD1 (5 bases). CDR3 length: 14 residues. Germline values: CDR1 LGHNT, CDR2 FRNRAP. The CDR3 region is CASGLVDRYNEQSF. In DNA form, the CDR3 reads TGTGCTAGTGGTTTGGTTGACAGATACAATGAGCAGTCCTTC.

The chain combines TRBV20-1 with TRBJ2-3; TRBD1 matches 11 bases. The J segment lost 2 bases and the V segment lost 3 bases, leaving 4 bases of the junction unmatched. The germline V gene encodes CDR1 DFQATT and CDR2 SNEGSKA (reference sequence). The CDR3 covers 15 residues. The CDR3 protein is CSARKGQGDTDTQYF. The CDR3 DNA follows: TGCAGTGCTAGGAAGGGACAGGGGGACACAGATACGCAGTATTTT.

This clonotype appeared a few times. The J gene is TRBJ2-7, the V gene TRBV6-1; 7 bases fit TRBD1. CDR3 length: 13 amino acids. In germline, CDR1 is MNHNS, CDR2 SASEGT. The V segment lost 6 bases and the J segment 12 bases; nucleotides outside the gene matches: 14. In nucleotides, the CDR3 is TGTGCCAGCAGACTATGGGACAGCTCTGGGGTGTACTTC. This translates into CASRLWDSSGVYF.

This chain's CDR3 is CASRGGVVHEQYF. The CDR3, as DNA: TGTGCCAGTAGGGGCGGGGTCGTACACGAGCAGTACTTC. The rearrangement links TRBV27 to TRBJ2-7; D is perhaps TRBD2 (6 bases). From germline, CDR1 is MNHEY and CDR2 SMNVEV (reference sequence). V dropped 9 bases and J dropped 5 bases, with 17 bases sitting between them. The CDR3 spans 13 residues.

Only a few counts were recorded for this clonotype. V gene TRBV29-1 combines with J gene TRBJ2-5; 7 bases map to TRBD2. Germline-derived CDR1 and CDR2 are SQVTM and ANQGSEA. The CDR3 contains 12 residues. V was pared by 4 bases and J by 4 bases, with 3 bases of the junction left unmatched. This chain's CDR3 is CSVGGGGETQYF. CDR3 coding DNA: TGCAGCGTTGGGGGCGGGGGAGAGACCCAGTACTTC. The variable domain in full, completed from reference TRBV29-1 and TRBJ2-5, reads SAVISQKPSRDICQRGTSLTIQCQVDSQVTMMFWYRQQPGQSLTLIATANQGSEATYESGFVIDKFPISRPNLTFSTLTVSNMSPEDSSIYLCSVGGGGETQYFGPGTRLLVL.

This clonotype was counted a single time. The chain couples TRBV25-1 to TRBJ2-2; no clear D gene. The CDR3 length is 15 residues. V was pared by 7 bases and J by 3 bases, with 15 bases between. Germline loops: CDR1 MGHDK, CDR2 SYGVNS. In DNA, the CDR3 is TGTGCCAGCACCGACGGTGGGCGGCACACCGGGGAGCTGTTTTTT. This gives the protein CASTDGGRHTGELFF.

The chain combines TRBV2 with TRBJ2-3; no reliable D call. The CDR3 has 13 residues. V lost 6 bases and J lost 0, with 7 bases in between. Germline assignment: CDR1 SNHLY and CDR2 FYNNEI. The chain's CDR3 is CASRGGSTDTQYF. The CDR3 coding sequence is TGTGCCAGCAGAGGCGGTAGCACAGATACGCAGTATTTT.